These 10 T cell receptor beta chains came from one sample sequenced in a study of chemoradiotherapy in HPV16-positive cancers. The data were produced by immunoSEQ multiplex PCR, yet TCRdb's version contains in-frame clones alone and is incomplete. The data hold a few thousand clones, with 85% to 90% observed a single time. The specimen was tumor tissue, collected from a patient who underwent chemoradiotherapy. These receptors were taken from a human donor with HPV-associated anogenital cancer.

The chain employs TRBV7-2 and TRBJ2-2, with D possibly being TRBD2 (7 bases). V was pared by 1 base and J by 1 base, with 13 bases between. The CDR3 runs 17 residues. Germline V gene sequence: CDR1 SGHTA, CDR2 FQGNSA. CDR3 sequence: CASSLEAGAMNTGELFF. The DNA for the CDR3 is TGTGCCAGCAGCTTAGAGGCGGGGGCGATGAACACCGGGGAGCTGTTTTTT.

V and J are TRBV4-1 and TRBJ2-6, with D possibly called TRBD1 or TRBD2 (5 bases each). V was shortened by 4 bases and J by 11 bases, with 15 bases between the two germline ends. The germline V gene has CDR1 MGHRA and CDR2 YSYEKL. There are 14 residues in the CDR3. CDR3 residues: CASSPRGVGDVLTF. The CDR3 DNA follows: TGCGCCAGCAGCCCGAGAGGGGTGGGGGACGTCCTGACTTTC.

V gene TRBV28 combines with J gene TRBJ2-7, with 8 bases aligning to TRBD1. Trimming took 3 bases from V and 4 from J; bases not matched to a gene: 14. The CDR3 is 17 residues long. Germline CDR1 reads MDHEN; CDR2 reads SYDVKM. CDR3 sequence (DNA): TGTGCCAGCAGTTTCCGAAATTCCGGGACAGGAATTTACGAGCAGTACTTC. Translated, it gives CASSFRNSGTGIYEQYF. Based on the CDR3 plus reference TRBV28 and TRBJ2-7, the full variable domain is DVKVTQSSRYLVKRTGEKVFLECVQDMDHENMFWYRQDPGLGLRLIYFSYDVKMKEKGDIPEGYSVSREKKERFSLILESASTNQTSMYLCASSFRNSGTGIYEQYFGPGTRLTVT.

This rearrangement joins TRBV30 to TRBJ2-5, with 7 bases aligning to TRBD1. The germline V gene has CDR1 GTSNPN and CDR2 SVGIG (reference sequence). The V gene end was trimmed by 0 bases and the J gene end by 2 bases; junction bases not matched to a gene: 6. CDR3 size: 15 residues. The CDR3 loop reads CAWSVTGTAQETQYF. In nucleotides, the CDR3 is TGTGCCTGGAGTGTAACGGGGACAGCTCAAGAGACCCAGTACTTC.

This sequence joins TRBV21-1 and TRBJ1-5. TRBV21-1 is reported as a pseudogene. The CDR3 consists of 11 residues. CDR3 protein: CASSKDQPQHF. The CDR3 DNA reads as TGTGCCAGCAGCAAAGATCAGCCCCAGCATTTT.

For this clone: The germline gene is not matched at one end of the junction; a read error may be the cause. The rearrangement uses TRBV2 and TRBJ1-2; possible D gene TRBD1, 5 bases. Germline V gene sequence: CDR1 SNHLY, CDR2 FYNNEI. The CDR3 extends over 13 amino acids. The CDR3 nucleotides are TGTGCCAGCAGTGAAGAGGGCAGGTCCAGGGATCTCTTC. Its translation: CASSEEGRSRDLF.

Only a few counts were recorded for this clone. The V call is TRBV11-3, the J call TRBJ1-5; 11 bases are shared with TRBD1. This CDR3 region has 17 residues. With V trimmed by 4 bases and J by 5 bases, 10 bases remained unmatched. The V gene's germline CDR1 is SGHNT and CDR2 YENEEA. DNA of the CDR3: TGTGCCAGCAGCTCTAGGGGCGGACAGGGGGCGGATCAGCCCCAGCATTTT. This translates into CASSSRGGQGADQPQHF. The full variable domain, completed using reference TRBV11-3 and TRBJ1-5, is EAGVVQSPRYKIIEKKQPVAFWCNPISGHNTLYWYLQNLGQGPELLIRYENEEAVDDSQLPKDRFSAERLKGVDSTLKIQPAELGDSAVYLCASSSRGGQGADQPQHFGDGTRLSIL.

The chain employs TRBV9 and TRBJ1-5; the D gene is possibly TRBD1 (6 bases). Germline assignment: CDR1 SGDLS and CDR2 YYNGEE. Trimming left V 4 bases short and J 3 bases short, with 8 bases between. CDR3 size: 13 residues. CDR3: CASSQGYNQPQHF. Here the CDR3 DNA reads TGTGCCAGCAGCCAGGGGTACAATCAGCCCCAGCATTTT. The full variable domain, completed using reference TRBV9 and TRBJ1-5, is DSGVTQTPKHLITATGQRVTLRCSPRSGDLSVYWYQQSLDQGLQFLIQYYNGEERAKGNILERFSAQQFPDLHSELNLSSLELGDSALYFCASSQGYNQPQHFGDGTRLSIL.

The gene calls are TRBV7-3 and TRBJ2-5; D call uncertain. In germline, CDR1 is SGHTA, CDR2 FQGTGA. CDR3 size: 13 residues. V lost 4 bases and J lost 3, with 9 bases in between. The CDR3 spells CASSSVAKETQYF. In DNA form, the CDR3 reads TGTGCCAGCAGCTCTGTGGCAAAAGAGACCCAGTACTTC.

The V call is TRBV19, the J call TRBJ1-2; TRBD1 is a possible D gene (6 bases). This CDR3 comprises 17 residues. Germline CDR1 is LNHDA and CDR2 is SQIVND (reference sequence). Deletions cut 1 base from V and 8 bases from J, with 23 bases between. CDR3 in amino acids: CASSIGYQGLVSYGYTF. The CDR3 DNA reads as TGTGCCAGTAGTATAGGCTACCAGGGGCTGGTAAGCTACGGCTACACCTTC.